The clone carrying this T cell receptor beta chain was seen once. This specimen belongs to a study of T cell responses to AZD1222 COVID-19 vaccine. Trimming removed 2 bases from V and 0 bases from J, with 10 bases in between. Germline loops: CDR1 MNHEY, CDR2 SMNVEV (reference sequence). The CDR3 covers 15 residues. Measured with immunoSEQ multiplex PCR; TCRdb has only the in-frame clones, and not every one. The table has under 150,000 clones, roughly 87% seen once. This chain joins TRBV27 and TRBJ1-1; D remains unclear. This sample comprised peripheral blood, obtained 28 days after the second AZD1222 dose. The clonotype comes from an adult who received the AZD1222 COVID-19 vaccine. CDR3 sequence: CASSLRSQMNTEAFF. As DNA, the CDR3 is TGTGCCAGCAGTTTACGGAGCCAGATGAACACTGAAGCTTTCTTT.